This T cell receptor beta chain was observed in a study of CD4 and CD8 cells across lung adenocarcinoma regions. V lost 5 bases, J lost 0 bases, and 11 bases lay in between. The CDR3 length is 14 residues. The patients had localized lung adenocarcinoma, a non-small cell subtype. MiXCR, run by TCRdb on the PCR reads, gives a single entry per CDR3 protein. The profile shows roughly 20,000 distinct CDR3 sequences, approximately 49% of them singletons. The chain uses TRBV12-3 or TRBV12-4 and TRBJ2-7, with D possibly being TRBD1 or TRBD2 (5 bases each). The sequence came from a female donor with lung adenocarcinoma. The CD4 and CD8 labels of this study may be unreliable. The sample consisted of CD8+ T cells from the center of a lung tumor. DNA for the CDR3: TGTGCCAGCAGTCGAGGGGAGAACTCCTACGAGCAGTACTTC. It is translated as CASSRGENSYEQYF.